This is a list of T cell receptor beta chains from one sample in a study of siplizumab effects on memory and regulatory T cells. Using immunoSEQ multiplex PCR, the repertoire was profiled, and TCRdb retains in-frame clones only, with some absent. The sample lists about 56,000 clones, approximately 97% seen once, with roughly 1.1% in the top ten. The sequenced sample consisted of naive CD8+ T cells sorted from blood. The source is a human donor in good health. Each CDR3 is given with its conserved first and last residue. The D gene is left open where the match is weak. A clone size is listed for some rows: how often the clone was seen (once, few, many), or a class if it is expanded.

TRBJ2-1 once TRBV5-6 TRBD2 TGTGCCAGCAGCCCGGAGGCGGGACTAGCGGCTTACAATGAGCAGTTCTTC CASSPEAGLAAYNEQFF
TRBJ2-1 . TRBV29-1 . TGCAGCGTTGTTGCGGACGGTAGCTCCTACAATGAGCAGTTCTTC CSVVADGSSYNEQFF
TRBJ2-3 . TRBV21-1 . TGTGCCAGCACCGGGACTAGCGGGAGGGGGGGCACAGATACGCAGTATTTT CASTGTSGRGGTDTQYF
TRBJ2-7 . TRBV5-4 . TGTGCCAGCAGCTTCGAACCGGGACTCCTCTACGAGCAGTACTTC CASSFEPGLLYEQYF
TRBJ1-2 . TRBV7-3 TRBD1 TGTGCCAGCAGCGCCACAGGGGTAGCCAACTATGGCTACACCTTC CASSATGVANYGYTF
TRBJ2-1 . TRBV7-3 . TGTGCCAGCAGCTTAGCGGGTACGATGGGGGATGAGCAGTTCTTC CASSLAGTMGDEQFF
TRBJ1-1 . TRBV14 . TGTGCCAGCAGCCAATACTTTGGTGCAGGGGCGGACACTGAAGCTTTCTTT CASSQYFGAGADTEAFF
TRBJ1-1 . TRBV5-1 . TGCGCCAGCAGCTGGGGCACAGAGAACACTGAAGCTTTCTTT CASSWGTENTEAFF
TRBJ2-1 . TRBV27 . TGTGCCAGCAGTTTATTGGGGGACAATGAGCAGTTCTTC CASSLLGDNEQFF
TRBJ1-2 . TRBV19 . TGTGCCAGTAGTATCACCGCGGGGTATGGCTACACCTTC CASSITAGYGYTF
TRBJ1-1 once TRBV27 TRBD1 TGTGCCAGCCAGACAGGGAGCGGGTACACTGAAGCTTTCTTT CASQTGSGYTEAFF
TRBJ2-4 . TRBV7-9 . TGTGCCAGCAGTTCTCCCTACGCGGGTAACATTCAGTACTTC CASSSPYAGNIQYF
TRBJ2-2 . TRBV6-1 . TGTGCCAGCAGTGAAGCGCTTCGTCAGGGAAATACCGGGGAGCTGTTTTTT CASSEALRQGNTGELFF
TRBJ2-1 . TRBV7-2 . TGTGCCAGCAGCTTAGAAGAGTACAATGAGCAGTTCTTC CASSLEEYNEQFF
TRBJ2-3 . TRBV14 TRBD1 TGTGCCAGCAGCACCGGGACAGGAGTTTCAGATACGCAGTATTTT CASSTGTGVSDTQYF
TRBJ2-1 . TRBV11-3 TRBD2 TGTGCCAGCAGCTTAGGAGAGTCCCTAGCGGGAAACAATGAGCAGTTCTTC CASSLGESLAGNNEQFF
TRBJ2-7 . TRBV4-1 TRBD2 TGCGCCAGCAGCCCAGTAGAGGGAGCGGGGTACGAGCAGTACTTC CASSPVEGAGYEQYF